These T cell receptor beta chains were read from a single sample in a study of blood T cells in healthy people across ages. TCRdb reprocessed the 5' RACE reads via MiXCR and lists one record per CDR3 protein. The data contain over a million distinct CDR3 sequences, less than 25% of them singletons. A further study also used this sample, focusing on T cells of mothers and their children.

Material: blood. These receptors were taken from a girl aged 2-15 years in good health. CDR3s include the opening cysteine and the closing phenylalanine or tryptophan. A D gene is named only where the DNA matches it firmly. Clone size is not always given. Where it is, it says once, few, many or a class for expanded clones.

V gene,J gene,D gene,clone size,CDR3 DNA,CDR3 protein
TRBV12-3/TRBV12-4,TRBJ1-1,-,-,TGTGCCAGCAGTTTATTGTCTCGTCTCACTGAAGCTTTCTTT,CASSLLSRLTEAFF
TRBV7-9,TRBJ2-7,-,-,TGTGCCAGCAGCTCCGCCTCCCGGCCCTACGAGCAGTACTTC,CASSSASRPYEQYF
TRBV20-1,TRBJ2-7,TRBD2,few,TGCAGTGCTAAAGACGGGACTAGCGTTGCCTACGAGCAGTACTTC,CSAKDGTSVAYEQYF
TRBV28,TRBJ2-7,TRBD1,-,TGTGCCAGCAGTCGCGCCGGGACAGGGAGGTCCTACGAGCAGTACTTC,CASSRAGTGRSYEQYF
TRBV4-1,TRBJ2-3,-,few,TGCGCCAGCAGCCAAGATTCTAGCTTGGTAGATACGCAGTATTTT,CASSQDSSLVDTQYF
TRBV5-1,TRBJ2-5,TRBD1,few,TGCGCCAGCAGCCCAAGACAGGGGAAGGGGCAAGAGACCCAGTACTTC,CASSPRQGKGQETQYF
TRBV12-3/TRBV12-4,TRBJ2-3,-,few,TGTGCCAGCAGTTTTGATGGAGGGCGCACAGATACGCAGTATTTT,CASSFDGGRTDTQYF
TRBV12-3/TRBV12-4,TRBJ2-1,TRBD2,-,TGTGCCAGCAGTTTTGGGCTAGCGGATACACCCGATAATGAGCAGTTCTTC,CASSFGLADTPDNEQFF
TRBV29-1,TRBJ2-3,-,-,TGCAGCGTCACAGACTACACAGATACGCAGTATTTT,CSVTDYTDTQYF
TRBV29-1,TRBJ2-7,TRBD1,-,TGCAGCGTCGGGTCGACAGGGTCCTACGAGCAGTACTTC,CSVGSTGSYEQYF
TRBV12-3/TRBV12-4,TRBJ1-5,-,-,TGTGCCAGCAGATCTGATCAAAATAGCAATCAGCCCCAGCATTTT,CASRSDQNSNQPQHF
TRBV5-1,TRBJ2-1,TRBD1,-,TGCGCCAGCAGAGAGGGGGCCTATGAGCAGTTCTTC,CASREGAYEQFF
TRBV6-5,TRBJ2-2,-,-,TGTGCCAGCAGTTACAAGGTTACCGGGGAGCTGTTTTTT,CASSYKVTGELFF
TRBV7-9,TRBJ2-7,-,once,TGTGCCAGCAGCTTACTGGGCTCGAGCTCCTACGAGCAGTACTTC,CASSLLGSSSYEQYF
TRBV4-3,TRBJ2-3,-,-,TGCGCCAGCAGCCAAGATGGCGAAGATACGCAGTATTTT,CASSQDGEDTQYF
TRBV20-1,TRBJ2-7,-,-,TGCAGTGCTAGAGTTTCGAAAACATCAAACTACGAGCAGTACTTC,CSARVSKTSNYEQYF
TRBV2,TRBJ1-5,-,-,TGTGCCAGCAGTGAACTAACAGGCAGGGCCTATCCCTATAGCAATCAGCCCCAGCATTTT,CASSELTGRAYPYSNQPQHF
TRBV7-9,TRBJ2-2,-,-,TGTGCCAGCAGCTCGACGCTTGGGGGCGGGGTCCCGAACACCGGGGAGCTGTTTTTT,CASSSTLGGGVPNTGELFF
TRBV5-5,TRBJ2-1,TRBD2,-,TGTGCCAGCAGCCCTAAACTAGCGGGGGGGCCGTATGAGCAGTTCTTC,CASSPKLAGGPYEQFF
TRBV29-1,TRBJ2-2,TRBD1,-,TGCAGCGTTGAGGGACAGGGTATCCCTGCCGGGGAGCTGTTTTTT,CSVEGQGIPAGELFF
TRBV5-1,TRBJ1-1,-,-,TGCGCCAGCAATGGACCGGGTCTGGGAGTAGGCACTGAAGCTTTCTTT,CASNGPGLGVGTEAFF
TRBV29-1,TRBJ1-2,-,few,TGCAGCGTTGGTGGTGGGGAGGTTCCTTCTAACTATGGCTACACCTTC,CSVGGGEVPSNYGYTF
TRBV11-2,TRBJ1-4,-,-,TGTGCCAGCAGCCCCATGGGTAGGGGACCAACGGAAAAACTGTTTTTT,CASSPMGRGPTEKLFF
TRBV5-1,TRBJ1-2,-,-,TGCGCCAGCAGCGCCGGGGACACCCTGCACCATGGCTACACCTTC,CASSAGDTLHHGYTF
TRBV9,TRBJ2-5,TRBD2,-,TGTGCCAGCAGCCGGACTCTAACGGGAGGTGGTGAGACCCAGTACTTC,CASSRTLTGGGETQYF
TRBV18,TRBJ2-1,-,-,TGTGCCAGCTCACCAGCAGAAAACAATGAGCAGTTCTTC,CASSPAENNEQFF
TRBV29-1,TRBJ1-1,-,once,TGCAGCGTTGTTGGTAAGGACACTGAAGCTTTCTTT,CSVVGKDTEAFF